This T cell receptor (beta chain) was found in a study of cytomegalovirus exposure and HLA in healthy donors. Study background: Early release data held tens of millions of unique TCRs from HLA-typed donors.

Study conclusions and caveats: Many donors carried some public TCRs, although rarity characterized most TCR sequences.

Notes on this clone: Its cognate antigen is unknown.

Amplification used 60 Vbeta primers and 13 Jbeta primers. Produced via immunoSEQ multiplex PCR; TCRdb's table is partial and in-frame only. Altogether some 220,000 clones are present, around four fifths being singletons, with the ten largest covering over 0.5%. The TCR originated in a woman aged 35 to 49 in good health and CMV-seronegative. Material: PBMCs.

CDR3 region: CASSTRTGGGNTIYF. The CDR3 DNA is TGCGCCAGCAGCACAAGGACAGGGGGAGGAAACACCATATATTTT. The rearrangement uses TRBV4-3 and TRBJ1-3; 10 bases match TRBD1. The germline V gene has CDR1 LGHNA and CDR2 YSLEER. The CDR3 totals 15 residues. V was pared by 5 bases and J by 4 bases, with 5 bases of the junction left unmatched.